The 23 T cell receptor beta chains presented below share a single source sample, sequenced in a study of long-term antiretroviral therapy in people with HIV. A v3.0 immunoSEQ assay was performed at survey level. Here immunoSEQ multiplex PCR was the method, and the copy in TCRdb shows in-frame clones only, minus some. This table holds around 15,000 clones, roughly 96% found once. The source was unsorted PBMCs, collected around 10 years after starting antiretroviral therapy. These receptors originate from a man aged 30 to 39 with HIV.

The chain joins TRBV19 to TRBJ2-7; D is possibly TRBD2 (5 bases). The CDR3 covers 15 residues. Trimming removed 6 bases at V and 2 bases at J, with 17 bases between. Germline V gives CDR1 LNHDA, CDR2 SQIVND (reference sequence). The CDR3 spells CASRSRAEEPYEQYV. The DNA of the CDR3 is TGTGCCAGTAGATCGAGGGCCGAGGAGCCCTACGAGCAGTACGTC.

The table lists this clone with a count of one. The chain has TRBV27 and TRBJ1-5, with 10 nucleotides matching TRBD1. CDR3 length: 14 amino acids. Per germline, CDR1 MNHEY and CDR2 SMNVEV (reference sequence). V lost 3 bases to trimming and J lost 6 bases; unmatched junction nucleotides: 2. The CDR3 DNA is TGTGCCAGCAGTTTGGGACAGGGGAGTCAGCCCCAGCATTTT. As protein: CASSLGQGSQPQHF.

The CDR3 region has the DNA TGTGCCAGCAGTTACAGATGGGCAGGGGGCTTGTATTTT. As protein: CASSYRWAGGLYF. V is TRBV6-5 and J is TRBJ1-3; TRBD1 matches at 8 bases. Germline CDR1 reads MNHEY; CDR2 reads SVGAGI. The CDR3 sequence is 13 residues long. J gave up 16 bases and V 2 bases, and 10 bases lay outside the gene matches.

This rearrangement joins TRBV19 to TRBJ1-2; TRBD1 matches at 7 bases. V was pared by 7 bases and J by 2 bases, with 16 bases of the junction left unmatched. Looked up from germline, CDR1 is LNHDA and CDR2 is SQIVND (reference sequence). This CDR3 spans 17 amino acids. CDR3 sequence reads: CASNNRRGQRPNYGYTF. CDR3 nucleotides: TGTGCCAGTAACAATCGCCGGGGACAGCGACCAAACTATGGCTACACCTTC.

This chain links TRBV5-4 with TRBJ2-3; perhaps TRBD1 as D (6 bases). Trimming removed 4 bases at V and 0 bases at J, with 15 bases between. The germline V gene has CDR1 SGHNT and CDR2 YYREEE (reference sequence). The CDR3 has 16 residues. As DNA, the CDR3 is TGTGCCAGCAGCCCGGGACAACACTTGAGCACAGATACGCAGTATTTT. As protein: CASSPGQHLSTDTQYF.

The chain links TRBV7-9 to TRBJ2-7; TRBD2 aligns across 7 bases. The CDR3 consists of 14 residues. Germline-derived CDR1 and CDR2 are SEHNR and FQNEAQ (reference sequence). The ends lost 5 bases at V and 4 bases at J; junction bases unmatched: 8. The CDR3 DNA is TGTGCCAGCAGCCCGGGGGGAGGGTCTTACGAGCAGTACGTC. Translating gives CASSPGGGSYEQYV.

This chain joins TRBV5-1 and TRBJ1-3, with D uncertain. Germline V gene lookup returns CDR1 SGHRS and CDR2 YFSETQ. CDR3 length: 13 amino acids. Deletions cut 0 bases from V and 4 bases from J, with 5 bases between. The CDR3 protein is CASSLEEGNTIYF. CDR3 nucleotides: TGCGCCAGCAGCTTGGAAGAGGGAAACACCATATATTTT.

V gene TRBV6-1 combines with J gene TRBJ1-4; D uncertain. Germline-derived CDR1 and CDR2 are MNHNS and SASEGT. This CDR3 has 14 residues. The germline V and J ends were trimmed by 8 bases and 0 bases, with 10 bases remaining between them. CDR3 DNA sequence: TGTGCCAGCGCAGATTATGCAACTAATGAAAAACTGTTTTTT. Translating gives CASADYATNEKLFF.

This clone was detected only once. The V and J genes are TRBV28 and TRBJ2-5; D is uncertain. Germline loops: CDR1 MDHEN, CDR2 SYDVKM. The CDR3 spans 13 residues. V was cut by 5 bases and J by 5 bases, with 12 bases left in between. CDR3: CASSVVGTETQYF. The CDR3 region has the DNA TGTGCCAGCAGTGTTGTTGGTACTGAGACCCAGTACTTC.

The chain links TRBV30 to TRBJ1-1; D is undetermined. Per the germline V gene, CDR1 is GTSNPN and CDR2 is SVGIG (reference sequence). Deletions cut 4 bases from V and 2 bases from J, with 11 bases between. This CDR3 region has 13 residues. The DNA for the CDR3 is TGTGCCTGGAAATACATTGGTAACACTGAAGCTTTCTTT. This codes for CAWKYIGNTEAFF. The variable domain in full, completed from reference TRBV30 and TRBJ1-1, reads SQTIHQWPATLVQPVGSPLSLECTVEGTSNPNLYWYRQAAGRGLQLLFYSVGIGQISSEVPQNLSASRPQDRQFILSSKKLLLSDSGFYLCAWKYIGNTEAFFGQGTRLTVV.

J is TRBJ1-5 and V is TRBV10-3, with a weak D call TRBD1 (6 bases). The CDR3 has 14 residues. The V gene lost 11 bases and the J gene lost 2 bases, with 16 bases spanning the gap. Germline CDR1 is ENHRY and CDR2 is SYGVKD. CDR3 nucleotides: TGTGCCTCCAGACAGGACCTAGGCAATCAGCCCCAGCATTTT. It is translated as CASRQDLGNQPQHF.

J is TRBJ1-2 and V is TRBV7-6; D not certain. CDR3 length: 15 residues. Looked up from germline, CDR1 is SGHVS and CDR2 is FNYEAQ. V was pared by 1 base and J by 2 bases, with 11 bases between. CDR3 DNA: TGTGCCAGCAGCTTAGGGGAAGGACGGAACTATGGCTACACCTTC. It encodes CASSLGEGRNYGYTF. Drawing the rest from reference TRBV7-6 and TRBJ1-2, the complete variable domain is GAGVSQSPRYKVTKRGQDVALRCDPISGHVSLYWYRQALGQGPEFLTYFNYEAQQDKSGLPNDRFSAERPEGSISTLTIQRTEQRDSAMYRCASSLGEGRNYGYTFGSGTRLTVV.

The chain recombines TRBV27 with TRBJ2-3, with D unresolved. The CDR3 has 13 residues. In germline, CDR1 is MNHEY, CDR2 SMNVEV (reference sequence). Trimming cost V 5 bases and J 8 bases, with 14 bases left between them. For the CDR3, the DNA is TGTGCCAGCAGTATTCCGGGTGTACCTACGCAGTATTTT. Translated, it gives CASSIPGVPTQYF.

The V call is TRBV10-2, the J call TRBJ2-3, with 8 bases lining up with TRBD2. Germline V lookup: CDR1 WSHSY, CDR2 SAAADI. This CDR3 region has 16 residues. The ends lost 1 base at V and 4 bases at J; junction bases unmatched: 7. CDR3 amino acids: CASSEFGGAGPDTQYF. DNA of the CDR3: TGCGCCAGCAGTGAGTTCGGGGGGGCCGGTCCAGATACGCAGTATTTT.

The rearrangement uses TRBV19 and TRBJ1-1; D unclear. Germline values: CDR1 LNHDA, CDR2 SQIVND (reference sequence). Trimming removed 7 bases from V and 4 bases from J, with 7 bases in between. The CDR3 is 11 residues long. CDR3 region: CASTEGTEAFF. CDR3 in DNA: TGTGCCAGTACGGAGGGCACTGAAGCTTTCTTT. Full variable domain (outside the CDR3, taken from reference TRBV19 and TRBJ1-1): DGGITQSPKYLFRKEGQNVTLSCEQNLNHDAMYWYRQDPGQGLRLIYYSQIVNDFQKGDIAEGYSVSREKKESFPLTVTSAQKNPTAFYLCASTEGTEAFFGQGTRLTVV.

This chain links TRBV19 with TRBJ1-1; a weak D match, TRBD1 (5 bases). The CDR3 sequence is 13 residues long. The germline V gene has CDR1 LNHDA and CDR2 SQIVND (reference sequence). Trimming stripped 5 bases from V and 3 bases from J, with 10 bases between. The CDR3 loop reads CASSDGGDTEAFF. The DNA of the CDR3 is TGTGCCAGTAGTGACGGAGGGGACACTGAAGCTTTCTTT. The whole variable domain, remainder taken from reference TRBV19 and TRBJ1-1, is DGGITQSPKYLFRKEGQNVTLSCEQNLNHDAMYWYRQDPGQGLRLIYYSQIVNDFQKGDIAEGYSVSREKKESFPLTVTSAQKNPTAFYLCASSDGGDTEAFFGQGTRLTVV.

The genes are TRBV7-2 and TRBJ1-5, with D unresolved. The CDR3 totals 12 residues. Trimming pared 4 bases from V and 5 bases from J, leaving 6 bases between. The germline CDR1 and CDR2 sequences are SGHTA and FQGNSA. The CDR3 bases are TGTGCCAGCAGCTCCTTCGATCAGCCCCAGCATTTT. Its protein product is CASSSFDQPQHF.

In its sample, this clone was seen a few times. The chain combines TRBV7-8 with TRBJ2-1, with 11 bases aligning to TRBD1. This CDR3 is 17 amino acids long. The V segment lost 4 bases and the J segment 1 base; nucleotides outside the gene matches: 6. From germline, CDR1 is SGHVS and CDR2 FQNEAQ. The chain's CDR3 is CASSWEGQGDSYNEQFF. In DNA, the CDR3 is TGTGCCAGCAGCTGGGAGGGACAGGGGGATTCCTACAATGAGCAGTTCTTC.

This sequence joins TRBV15 and TRBJ2-3; the match to TRBD2 covers 7 bases. The ends lost 0 bases at V and 0 bases at J; junction bases unmatched: 0. Germline V lookup: CDR1 LNHNV, CDR2 YYDKDF (reference sequence). The CDR3 has 15 amino acids. The CDR3 reads CATSRERGSTDTQYF. CDR3 in DNA: TGTGCCACCAGCAGAGAGCGGGGGAGCACAGATACGCAGTATTTT.

The chain combines TRBV11-3 with TRBJ1-5; tentatively, D is TRBD1 (5 bases). Trimming left V 3 bases short and J 7 bases short, with 7 bases between. The CDR3 loop spans 12 amino acids. Germline V gene data show CDR1 as SGHNT and CDR2 as YENEEA. The CDR3 DNA sequence: TGTGCCAGCAGCTTGCGGGGGCAGCCCCAGCATTTT. Translation: CASSLRGQPQHF.

The DNA of the CDR3 is TGTGCCAGCAGCCCCACAGGACAGTCCTATGGCTACACCTTC. This encodes CASSPTGQSYGYTF. The chain recombines TRBV7-8 with TRBJ1-2, with a possible D match to TRBD1 (6 bases). The CDR3 consists of 14 residues. Germline assignment: CDR1 SGHVS and CDR2 FQNEAQ. Trimming took 5 bases from V and 4 from J, leaving 14 bases between them.

V usage is TRBV5-6 and J usage is TRBJ2-5; the D gene is possibly TRBD1 (6 bases). The CDR3 extends over 16 amino acids. Trimming removed 0 bases from V and 2 bases from J, with 14 bases in between. Germline CDR1 reads SGHDT; CDR2 reads YYEEEE. The CDR3 here is CASSLGGHSTQETQYF. The DNA for the CDR3 is TGTGCCAGCAGCTTGGGGGGACATTCCACGCAAGAGACCCAGTACTTC.

The chain combines TRBV7-6 with TRBJ1-6; no clear D gene. The V end was cut by 5 bases, the J end by 7 bases, with 18 bases between. In germline, CDR1 is SGHVS, CDR2 FNYEAQ. The CDR3 covers 16 residues. The CDR3 region is CASSRTGISDNSPLHF. The CDR3, as DNA: TGTGCCAGCAGCCGTACGGGGATATCGGACAATTCACCCCTCCACTTT.